This T cell receptor beta chain came from a study of T cell repertoires in cytomegalovirus infection. Germline V gene data show CDR1 as SEHNR and CDR2 as FQNEAQ (reference sequence). This CDR3 region has 14 residues. On this clonotype: The junction shows a germline mismatch at one end, possibly a read error.

TCRdb recomputed calls from the reads with MiXCR, one row per CDR3 protein. Among hundreds of thousands of distinct CDR3 sequences, under 40% were seen once, and the ten largest hold under 3%. The clonotype comes from a human donor in good health (CMV status not recorded). Some clones in this sample may be carry-over from other donors' samples. This chain uses TRBV7-9 with TRBJ1-1; D is ambiguous. Sequencing was carried out using PBMCs. CDR3 DNA: TGTTCCAGCAGCTTAAAGGGTATGAACACTGAAGCTTTCTTT. This sequence encodes CSSSLKGMNTEAFF.